The 27 T cell receptor beta chains given below trace back to one sample, sequenced in a study of OX40 agonist ivuxolimab in advanced cancers. TCRdb's copy holds only in-frame clones and misses some; the assay was immunoSEQ multiplex PCR. The sample lists 45,000 to 50,000 clones; approximately 89% were seen once. Here the sequenced sample was CD4+ or CD8+ T cells sorted from blood, taken in a trial of the OX40 agonist ivuxolimab. The origin of the receptors is an adult with an advanced solid tumor such as melanoma, head and neck, liver or kidney cancer.

The J gene is TRBJ2-7, the V gene TRBV6-6, with D tentatively TRBD2 (5 bases). The germline V and J ends were trimmed by 6 bases and 0 bases, with 9 bases remaining between them. CDR3 size: 13 residues. From germline, CDR1 is MNHNY and CDR2 SVGAGI (reference sequence). In DNA, the CDR3 is TGTGCCAGCAGAGCGGACCCCTCCTACGAGCAGTACTTC. Residues: CASRADPSYEQYF.

This chain uses TRBV7-6 with TRBJ1-1; perhaps TRBD1 as D (5 bases). With 7 bases removed from V and 1 base from J, the gap between germline ends came to 19 bases. Germline CDR1 and CDR2: SGHVS and FNYEAQ. The CDR3 has 16 residues. The CDR3 coding sequence is TGTGCCAGCACCCCCGGGGCAGGGACGGGGAACACTGAAGCTTTCTTT. Protein: CASTPGAGTGNTEAFF.

The chain combines TRBV10-2 with TRBJ1-1; 9 bases agree with TRBD1. The CDR3 covers 14 residues. V lost 6 bases and J lost 1; bases outside the gene matches: 3. Germline lookup yields CDR1 WSHSY and CDR2 SAAADI. The CDR3 region has the DNA TGCGCCAGCAGCCTGACAGGGGGGAACACTGAAGCTTTCTTT. Its translation: CASSLTGGNTEAFF.

The gene calls are TRBV18 and TRBJ2-1, with D perhaps TRBD2 (6 bases). V was shortened by 4 bases and J by 2 bases, with 9 bases between the two germline ends. This CDR3 is built from 14 residues. Germline V gene lookup returns CDR1 KGHSH and CDR2 LQKENI. DNA of the CDR3: TGTGCCAGCTCACTATCGGGGGCCTACAATGAGCAGTTCTTC. Its protein product is CASSLSGAYNEQFF.

The chain has TRBV4-1 and TRBJ1-5; D unresolved. This CDR3 is built from 13 residues. The V gene's germline CDR1 is MGHRA and CDR2 YSYEKL. The V end lost 2 bases, the J end lost 3 bases, and 5 bases lay between the germline ends. As DNA, the CDR3 is TGCGCCAGCAGCCAATTCCCCAATCAGCCCCAGCATTTT. Its translation is CASSQFPNQPQHF.

The chain uses TRBV4-3 and TRBJ2-7, with D tentatively TRBD1 or TRBD2 (5 bases each). The CDR3 length is 13 residues. Germline lookup yields CDR1 LGHNA and CDR2 YSLEER. V was trimmed by 1 base and J by 4 bases, leaving 8 bases between them. The CDR3 here is CASSQVRGYEQYF. Written as DNA, the CDR3 is TGCGCCAGCAGCCAAGTGAGGGGTTACGAGCAGTACTTC.

This clone was recorded only once. The chain links TRBV28 to TRBJ2-5; a possible D gene is TRBD1 (6 bases). Trimming left V 5 bases short and J 1 base short, with 17 bases between. There are 16 residues in the CDR3. Germline CDR1 reads MDHEN; CDR2 reads SYDVKM. The CDR3 sequence: CASSPGTQGIQETQYF. In DNA, the CDR3 is TGTGCCAGCAGTCCAGGGACACAAGGAATCCAAGAGACCCAGTACTTC.

The chain employs TRBV7-8 and TRBJ2-7, with D hard to call. Germline V gives CDR1 SGHVS, CDR2 FQNEAQ. The V and J ends lost 0 bases and 0 bases respectively, with 12 bases between them. This CDR3 has 16 amino acids. DNA for the CDR3: TGTGCCAGCAGCTTAGCCGGGCTTACGTTCTCCTACGAGCAGTACTTC. Translating gives CASSLAGLTFSYEQYF.

The rearrangement uses TRBV19 and TRBJ1-4; D is unresolved. This CDR3 is 11 amino acids long. The V end was cut by 4 bases, the J end by 5 bases, with 2 bases between. Looked up from germline, CDR1 is LNHDA and CDR2 is SQIVND (reference sequence). The CDR3 sequence: CASSRNEKLFF. CDR3 DNA sequence: TGTGCCAGTAGTAGGAATGAAAAACTGTTTTTT.

This clone was detected only once. The genes are TRBV2 and TRBJ1-3, with a tentative D call TRBD1 (6 bases). The ends were cut back, 6 bases at V and 0 bases at J, with 12 bases in the middle. The germline V gene encodes CDR1 SNHLY and CDR2 FYNNEI. CDR3 length equals 15 residues. CDR3 region: CASREDSSSGNTIYF. The CDR3 DNA is TGTGCCAGCAGGGAGGACAGCAGCTCTGGAAACACCATATATTTT.

V usage is TRBV4-2 and J usage is TRBJ2-3; D possibly corresponds to TRBD1 (6 bases). Germline loops: CDR1 LGHNA, CDR2 YNFKEQ. CDR3 length: 16 residues. V was cut by 4 bases and J by 3 bases, with 17 bases left in between. This CDR3 reads CASSPEVRGRTDTQYF. The CDR3 bases are TGTGCCAGCAGCCCAGAGGTCAGGGGCAGGACAGATACGCAGTATTTT.

This clone was seen once. V and J are TRBV2 and TRBJ2-7; 9 bases are shared with TRBD1. The CDR3 length is 14 residues. V lost 6 bases, J lost 4 bases, and 7 bases stayed unmatched. The germline CDR1 and CDR2 sequences are SNHLY and FYNNEI. CDR3 sequence: CASSPGQGMYEQYF. Here the CDR3 DNA reads TGTGCCAGCAGCCCGGGACAGGGTATGTACGAGCAGTACTTC.

The chain uses TRBV27 and TRBJ2-7, with 12 bases that match TRBD2. This CDR3 has 17 amino acids. Looked up from germline, CDR1 is MNHEY and CDR2 is SMNVEV (reference sequence). Losses at the gene ends were 4 bases for V and 4 bases for J; bases not matched to a gene: 11. CDR3 in amino acids: CASSSSRLAGERYEQYF. The CDR3 nucleotides are TGTGCCAGCAGTTCCTCACGACTAGCGGGAGAACGGTACGAGCAGTACTTC.

J is TRBJ1-1 and V is TRBV5-1, with 7 bases aligning to TRBD1. The CDR3 is made up of 15 amino acids. V was pared by 4 bases and J by 4 bases, with 10 bases of the junction left unmatched. From germline, CDR1 is SGHRS and CDR2 YFSETQ. CDR3 protein: CASSDGTARGTEAFF. CDR3 DNA sequence: TGCGCCAGCAGCGACGGGACAGCGCGAGGCACTGAAGCTTTCTTT. Using reference TRBV5-1 and TRBJ1-1 for the parts outside the CDR3, the full variable domain is KAGVTQTPRYLIKTRGQQVTLSCSPISGHRSVSWYQQTPGQGLQFLFEYFSETQRNKGNFPGRFSGRQFSNSRSEMNVSTLELGDSALYLCASSDGTARGTEAFFGQGTRLTVV.

This clone was counted once. The V call is TRBV10-2, the J call TRBJ1-1; D not certain. The CDR3 consists of 16 residues. The germline V gene has CDR1 WSHSY and CDR2 SAAADI. Trimming pared 3 bases from V and 3 bases from J, leaving 17 bases between. In DNA form, the CDR3 reads TGCGCCAGCAGTGACACAGTCGCCCGAGGGCACACTGAAGCTTTCTTT. This sequence encodes CASSDTVARGHTEAFF.

V and J are TRBV29-1 and TRBJ2-2; D remains unclear. The CDR3 length is 12 residues. Germline V gene lookup returns CDR1 SQVTM and CDR2 ANQGSEA. Deletions cut 3 bases from V and 4 bases from J, with 6 bases between. Here the CDR3 DNA reads TGCAGCGTTGACGGCGGCACCGGGGAGCTGTTTTTT. Translating gives CSVDGGTGELFF.

The J gene is TRBJ1-1, the V gene TRBV19; D uncertain. This CDR3 region has 17 residues. With 7 bases removed from V and 2 bases from J, the gap between germline ends came to 23 bases. Germline lookup yields CDR1 LNHDA and CDR2 SQIVND (reference sequence). Written as DNA, the CDR3 is TGTGCCAGTACCCCCGAAGTGGGCGGAGGAATCAACACTGAAGCTTTCTTT. This translates into CASTPEVGGGINTEAFF.

V gene TRBV27 combines with J gene TRBJ2-3; 8 bases fit TRBD2. J gave up 0 bases and V 6 bases, and 11 bases lay outside the gene matches. CDR3 length: 17 residues. The germline V gene has CDR1 MNHEY and CDR2 SMNVEV (reference sequence). The CDR3 protein is CASSGGRLAFSTDTQYF. The CDR3 nucleotides read TGTGCCAGCAGCGGGGGGAGACTAGCGTTTAGCACAGATACGCAGTATTTT.

The chain carries TRBV4-1 and TRBJ2-7; 10 bases agree with TRBD2. Germline trimming cut 5 bases from V and 2 bases from J; bases unmatched to any gene: 6. In germline, CDR1 is MGHRA, CDR2 YSYEKL. The CDR3 has 15 amino acids. For the CDR3, the DNA is TGCGCCAGCAGCTGGGGACTAGCGTCTACCTACGAGCAGTACGTC. It codes for CASSWGLASTYEQYV.

This sequence joins TRBV11-2 and TRBJ2-1; TRBD2 matches at 11 bases. The CDR3 spans 12 residues. CDR1 SGHAT and CDR2 FQNNGV come from the germline V gene. The J segment lost 15 bases and the V segment lost 6 bases, leaving 7 bases of the junction unmatched. The CDR3 sequence is CASSPTSGRGFF. The CDR3 DNA reads TGTGCCAGCAGTCCAACTAGCGGGAGAGGGTTCTTC. Together with reference TRBV11-2 and TRBJ2-1, the CDR3 gives the full variable domain: EAGVAQSPRYKIIEKRQSVAFWCNPISGHATLYWYQQILGQGPKLLIQFQNNGVVDDSQLPKDRFSAERLKGVDSTLKIQPAKLEDSAVYLCASSPTSGRGFFGPGTRLTVL.

The rearrangement links TRBV27 to TRBJ1-2, with 8 bases matching TRBD1. After removal of 5 bases from V and 1 base from J, the junction contained 3 bases not matched to a gene. Germline CDR1 is MNHEY and CDR2 is SMNVEV (reference sequence). The CDR3 is made up of 14 amino acids. CDR3 DNA: TGTGCCAGCAGTCCGGACAGGGATAACTATGGCTACACCTTC. Protein: CASSPDRDNYGYTF.

This chain connects TRBV11-2 to TRBJ2-1, with D tentatively TRBD2 (6 bases). Trimming cost V 1 base and J 7 bases, with 11 bases left between them. Germline-derived CDR1 and CDR2 are SGHAT and FQNNGV. This CDR3 has 14 amino acids. In nucleotides, the CDR3 is TGTGCCAGCAGCTTAGCGGGAGTTTTTAATGAGCAGTTCTTC. Residues: CASSLAGVFNEQFF.

V usage is TRBV7-9 and J usage is TRBJ1-1; D possibly corresponds to TRBD1 (5 bases). Germline V gives CDR1 SEHNR, CDR2 FQNEAQ (reference sequence). The CDR3 length is 16 residues. The V end lost 1 base, the J end lost 0 bases, and 12 bases lay between the germline ends. CDR3 sequence (DNA): TGTGCCAGCAGCTTAGGGGGGATAGGACTGAACACTGAAGCTTTCTTT. Translated, it gives CASSLGGIGLNTEAFF.

The chain couples TRBV29-1 to TRBJ1-2; the D is unclear. Per the germline V gene, CDR1 is SQVTM and CDR2 is ANQGSEA. The ends were cut back, 3 bases at V and 2 bases at J, with 10 bases in the middle. The CDR3 has 13 residues. CDR3 loop: CSVEVGRNYGYTF. CDR3 bases: TGCAGCGTTGAGGTAGGACGAAACTATGGCTACACCTTC.

This clone showed up just a few times. V usage is TRBV28 and J usage is TRBJ1-5; 8 positions match TRBD1. The CDR3 runs to 17 residues. The V gene's germline CDR1 is MDHEN and CDR2 SYDVKM. The V gene end was trimmed by 3 bases and the J gene end by 2 bases; junction bases not matched to a gene: 9. CDR3 sequence reads: CASSLEAGGLGNQPQHF. The CDR3 bases are TGTGCCAGCAGTTTGGAGGCAGGGGGCTTGGGCAATCAGCCCCAGCATTTT.

This sequence joins TRBV6-5 and TRBJ1-3; no clear D. The germline V gene encodes CDR1 MNHEY and CDR2 SVGAGI. CDR3 length equals 15 residues. V was clipped by 7 bases and J by 8 bases, with 21 bases between them. For the CDR3, the DNA is TGTGCCAGCATCCCCTACGAGGGTAGCCCCCACACCATATATTTT. This codes for CASIPYEGSPHTIYF.

V gene TRBV25-1 combines with J gene TRBJ1-4; D gene uncertain. This CDR3 has 13 amino acids. With 5 bases removed from V and 7 bases from J, the gap between germline ends came to 11 bases. Looked up from germline, CDR1 is MGHDK and CDR2 is SYGVNS. CDR3 amino acids: CASSSGGREKLFF. DNA of the CDR3: TGTGCCAGCAGTTCGGGTGGACGTGAAAAACTGTTTTTT.